This is a list of T cell receptor beta chains from one sample in a study of shared clonotypes between healthy human individuals. The table came from immunoSEQ multiplex PCR; TCRdb's copy has only in-frame clones and leaves some out. The table includes roughly 2.1 million clones, about 92% detected once. The sample was naive CD8+ T cells from PBMCs. The origin of the receptors is a young man in good health. Some clones in this sample may be carry-over from other donors' samples. CDR3s include the opening cysteine and the closing phenylalanine or tryptophan. The order of the fields is D gene, J gene, V gene, clone size, CDR3 DNA, CDR3 protein. The D gene is left open where the match is weak. The size entry is marked missing in some rows and otherwise reads once, few, many or a size class.

- TRBJ2-7 TRBV11-2 - TGTGCCAGCAGCCCCCGGAACCCGCCCCCCGAGCAGTACTTC CASSPRNPPPEQYF
TRBD1 TRBJ1-3 TRBV4-1 - TGCGCCAGCAGCACCCGGGACAGGGAAACTGGAAACACCATATATTTT CASSTRDRETGNTIYF
- TRBJ2-3 TRBV27 - TGTGCCAGCAGGGAATTTGATACGCAGTATTTT CASREFDTQYF
TRBD1 TRBJ2-1 TRBV7-9 - TGTGCCAGCAGCCCCAGGACAGGAGCAAGCAATGAGCAGTTCTTC CASSPRTGASNEQFF
- TRBJ2-7 TRBV15 - TGTGCCACCAGCAGGGTGAGCTCCTACGAGCAGTACTTC CATSRVSSYEQYF
- TRBJ1-4 TRBV18 few TGTGCCAGCTCATCAACCGGACCGGGGCTTAATGAAAAACTGTTTTTT CASSSTGPGLNEKLFF
- TRBJ2-1 TRBV19 once TGTGCCAGTAGTATGTACAGTAACAATGAGCAGTTCTTC CASSMYSNNEQFF
TRBD2 TRBJ2-7 TRBV5-6 - TGTGCCAGCCTCGGGAGGGCCGAAAACGAGCAGTACTTC CASLGRAENEQYF
TRBD2 TRBJ2-1 TRBV4-1 - TGCGCCAGCAGCAGGTCTAGCGGGAGGGTCTACAATGAGCAGTTCTTC CASSRSSGRVYNEQFF
TRBD1 TRBJ1-4 TRBV7-9 - TGTGCCAGCAGCTCGACAGGGGGCGAGTCGAATGAAAAACTGTTTTTT CASSSTGGESNEKLFF
TRBD2 TRBJ2-7 TRBV4-2 once TGTGCCAGCAGCCGGACTAGCGGGAAGGAGCAGTACTTC CASSRTSGKEQYF
- TRBJ2-1 TRBV13 - TGTGCCAGCAGCCCGGGGCGCCCAAGCTCCTACAATGAGCAGTTCTTC CASSPGRPSSYNEQFF
- TRBJ2-7 TRBV15 - TGTGCCACCAGCACAACCTATATCCGGACCAACGACCGGGCCGAGCAGTACTTC CATSTTYIRTNDRAEQYF
TRBD1 TRBJ2-7 TRBV5-6 - TGTGCCAGCAGAAGGACAGGGTATATCTACGAGCAGTACTTC CASRRTGYIYEQYF
- TRBJ2-1 TRBV4-3 - TGCGCCAGCAGCCAAGAAGGGTTGAGCAATGAGCAGTTCTTC CASSQEGLSNEQFF
TRBD1 TRBJ2-3 TRBV13 - TGTGCCAGTAAAGACAGGGGGGCAGATACGCAGTATTTT CASKDRGADTQYF
- TRBJ2-1 TRBV6-5 - TGTGCCAGCTCAACCAGGGGAGGGAATGAGCAGTTCTTC CASSTRGGNEQFF
- TRBJ2-5 TRBV11-2 - TGTGCCAGCAGCTTACTCCTCTATGAGACCCAGTACTTC CASSLLLYETQYF
- TRBJ2-2 TRBV28 - TGTGCCAGCAGTTTGGGGAAAAACACCGGGGAGCTGTTTTTT CASSLGKNTGELFF
TRBD1 TRBJ1-1 TRBV5-6 - TGTGCCAGCAGCTACTATACAGGGGATGAAGCTTTCTTT CASSYYTGDEAFF
- TRBJ2-7 TRBV15 - TGTGCCACCAGCAGAAAGACAGTACTCTACGAGCAGTACTTC CATSRKTVLYEQYF
TRBD1 TRBJ2-7 TRBV5-5 - TGTGCCAGCAGCTGGGGACAGGGCGCCTACGAGCAGTACTTC CASSWGQGAYEQYF
- TRBJ2-7 TRBV9 - TGTGCCAGCAGCGGAATGTCCTACGAGCAGTACTTC CASSGMSYEQYF
TRBD2 TRBJ2-1 TRBV11-2 - TGTGCCAGCAGCTTTTTGACTAGCAGTTACAATGAGCAGTTCTTC CASSFLTSSYNEQFF
TRBD2 TRBJ2-2 TRBV10-3 - TGTGCCATCAGCCCGAGGCGGGGTACGCTAGCGGGAAAGGTGGACACCGGGGAGCTGTTTTTT CAISPRRGTLAGKVDTGELFF
- TRBJ2-7 TRBV19 - TGTGCCAGTAGTATAGGAAGTGACTACGAGCAGTACTTC CASSIGSDYEQYF
- TRBJ2-1 TRBV19 - TGTGCCAGTAGTAGGGGACTCAACAATGAGCAGTTCTTC CASSRGLNNEQFF
- TRBJ1-3 TRBV9 - TGTGCCAGCAGCCCCAGGGCCGGAAACACCATATATTTT CASSPRAGNTIYF
- TRBJ1-4 TRBV30 - TGTGCCTGGAGTCTAGTAGGAAAAAAACTGTTTTTT CAWSLVGKKLFF
- TRBJ2-3 TRBV9 - TGTGCCAGCAGCGTAGCTGGGAGGGATACGCAGTATTTT CASSVAGRDTQYF
- TRBJ2-7 TRBV9 - TGTGCCAGCAGCGTAAAGGACGGGGAAAACGAGCAGTACTTC CASSVKDGENEQYF
- TRBJ2-2 TRBV27 - TGTGCCAGCAGTTTATTCTCGGGAGTCGGGGAGCTGTTTTTT CASSLFSGVGELFF
TRBD2 TRBJ2-2 TRBV7-3 once TGTGCCAGCAGCTTCCCAGCGGGAGTCGTCGGGGAGCTGTTTTTT CASSFPAGVVGELFF
TRBD1 TRBJ2-3 TRBV27 - TGTGCCAGCAGTTTCAGGGGGAACACAGATACGCAGTATTTT CASSFRGNTDTQYF
TRBD2 TRBJ2-3 TRBV2 - TGTGCCAGCAGTGATCCAGCGGGAGACACAGATACGCAGTATTTT CASSDPAGDTDTQYF
- TRBJ2-1 TRBV9 - TGTGCCAGCGGGGGCAGGGGAGAGCAGTTCTTC CASGGRGEQFF
- TRBJ2-1 TRBV9 - TGTGCCAGCAGCCCGAACTCCTACAATGAGCAGTTCTTC CASSPNSYNEQFF
- TRBJ1-1 TRBV19 - TGTGCCAGTAGTATTGTGGGATTAACTGAAGCTTTCTTT CASSIVGLTEAFF
- TRBJ1-2 TRBV29-1 few TGCAGCGTCACAGGGATCGGCTACACCTTC CSVTGIGYTF
TRBD1 TRBJ1-2 TRBV27 - TGTGTTAGCGGGACAGTTGGTTTCGGCGACTATGGCTACACCTTC CVSGTVGFGDYGYTF
- TRBJ2-7 TRBV5-6 - TGTGCCAGCAGCTTTCGGGGGAACGAGCAGTACTTC CASSFRGNEQYF
- TRBJ1-1 TRBV11-1 - TGTGCCAGCAGCTTCGCACAGCTGAACACTGAAGCTTTCTTT CASSFAQLNTEAFF
- TRBJ2-5 TRBV27 - TGTGCCAGCAGATACGATGATGGGACCCAGTACTTC CASRYDDGTQYF
- TRBJ2-7 TRBV9 - TGTGCCAGCAGCGTAGATGAGGGAGGAGCCTACGAGCAGTACTTC CASSVDEGGAYEQYF